Below, 28 T cell receptor beta chains from the same sample are listed, as sequenced in a study of response to subunit inactivated influenza vaccine. TCRdb used MiXCR to reprocess the RT-PCR reads, holding one entry per CDR3 protein. The repertoire consists of hundreds of thousands of distinct CDR3 sequences, with 11% to 15% occurring once and the leading ten covering less than 7%. This specimen consisted of PBMCs from blood, obtained 14 days before vaccination. All receptors derive from a middle-aged man who received an inactivated influenza vaccine.

The sample holds a few counts of this clonotype. The chain has TRBV29-1 and TRBJ2-1; TRBD2 agrees at 8 bases. There are 15 residues in the CDR3. Unmatched junction bases numbered 9, after V lost 4 bases and J lost 4 bases. The germline gives CDR1 SQVTM, CDR2 ANQGSEA. The CDR3 region is CSVGDSGISYNEQFF. CDR3 in DNA: TGCAGCGTTGGGGATAGCGGGATTTCGTACAATGAGCAGTTCTTC.

This clonotype was observed a few times. A junction end diverges from the germline sequence, so it may reflect a read error. The V and J genes are TRBV28 and TRBJ2-3, with D perhaps being TRBD1 or TRBD2 (5 bases each). There are 13 residues in the CDR3. CDR1 and CDR2 (germline): MDHEN, SYDVKM. The CDR3 loop reads CASSGRDAPRRVF. CDR3 sequence (DNA): TGTGCCAGCAGTGGTCGGGACGCCCCTCGTAGAGTTTTT. The variable domain in full, completed from reference TRBV28 and TRBJ2-3, reads DVKVTQSSRYLVKRTGEKVFLECVQDMDHENMFWYRQDPGLGLRLIYFSYDVKMKEKGDIPEGYSVSREKKERFSLILESASTNQTSMYLCASSGRDAPRRVFGPGTRLTVL.

This clonotype was seen at least ten times. The V gene is TRBV4-2, the J gene TRBJ2-1, with D perhaps being TRBD1 or TRBD2 (6 bases each). CDR3 length: 16 residues. Germline V lookup: CDR1 LGHNA, CDR2 YNFKEQ. With 4 bases removed from V and 0 bases from J, the gap between germline ends came to 13 bases. The CDR3 DNA reads TGTGCCAGCAGCCGAGGGGGAGGAGGCTCCTACAATGAGCAGTTCTTC. Translating it yields CASSRGGGGSYNEQFF.

The rearrangement uses TRBV12-3 or TRBV12-4 and TRBJ1-1; unclear D gene. The CDR3 spans 13 residues. Trimming removed 2 bases from V and 5 bases from J, with 9 bases in between. The CDR3 DNA sequence: TGTGCCAGCAGTTTATTCGGATCAACTGAAGCTTTCTTT. Its translation is CASSLFGSTEAFF.

The V call is TRBV28, the J call TRBJ2-2; D perhaps matches TRBD1 (5 bases). V was clipped by 7 bases and J by 3 bases, with 15 bases between them. Germline CDR1 reads MDHEN; CDR2 reads SYDVKM. This CDR3 comprises 15 residues. CDR3 DNA: TGTGCCAGCACCCCTGGTGGGGCAGACACCGGGGAGCTGTTTTTT. It translates to CASTPGGADTGELFF.

This clonotype was counted many times. V usage is TRBV20-1 and J usage is TRBJ1-2; possible D gene TRBD1, 6 bases. This CDR3 is 12 amino acids long. Germline V gene data show CDR1 as DFQATT and CDR2 as SNEGSKA (reference sequence). V shed 5 bases and J shed 4 bases, with 11 bases lying between them. The CDR3 DNA reads TGCAGTGCTGACAGGTCTTTCTATGGCTACACCTTC. Translating it yields CSADRSFYGYTF.

The V gene is TRBV9, the J gene TRBJ2-7; the match to TRBD2 covers 8 bases. CDR1 and CDR2 from the germline V gene are SGDLS and YYNGEE. CDR3 length equals 14 residues. Unmatched junction bases numbered 7, after V lost 4 bases and J lost 4 bases. CDR3: CASSPSGSGYEQYF. In DNA form, the CDR3 reads TGTGCCAGCAGCCCGAGCGGGAGCGGGTACGAGCAGTACTTC. Full variable domain (rest looked up from reference TRBV9 and TRBJ2-7): DSGVTQTPKHLITATGQRVTLRCSPRSGDLSVYWYQQSLDQGLQFLIQYYNGEERAKGNILERFSAQQFPDLHSELNLSSLELGDSALYFCASSPSGSGYEQYFGPGTRLTVT.

The V and J genes are TRBV20-1 and TRBJ2-3, with a weak D call TRBD1 (6 bases). The CDR3 has 14 residues. With 3 bases removed from V and 5 bases from J, the gap between germline ends came to 15 bases. CDR1 is DFQATT and CDR2 is SNEGSKA in the germline V gene (reference sequence). The CDR3 DNA sequence: TGCAGTGCTAGCCACAGGGTTAGAGGAGATACGCAGTATTTT. It specifies CSASHRVRGDTQYF.

The sample holds a few counts of this clonotype. The V gene is TRBV11-2, the J gene TRBJ2-1, with 11 bases lining up with TRBD2. The V gene end was trimmed by 1 base and the J gene end by 7 bases; junction bases not matched to a gene: 12. The germline V gene encodes CDR1 SGHAT and CDR2 FQNNGV. This CDR3 comprises 18 residues. CDR3 DNA sequence: TGTGCCAGCAGCTTAGGGGTCGGGGGACTAGCGGCGCCTAATGAGCAGTTCTTC. This translates into CASSLGVGGLAAPNEQFF.

This clonotype was seen a handful of times. The chain uses TRBV11-1 and TRBJ2-1; 13 bases match TRBD2. The J segment lost 5 bases and the V segment lost 5 bases, leaving 12 bases of the junction unmatched. This CDR3 is 18 amino acids long. Per the germline V gene, CDR1 is SGHAT and CDR2 is FQDESV (reference sequence). The chain's CDR3 is CASSPTRGLAGANNEQFF. In DNA form, the CDR3 reads TGTGCCAGCAGCCCGACAAGAGGACTAGCGGGAGCAAACAATGAGCAGTTCTTC. Filled out from reference TRBV11-1 and TRBJ2-1, the complete variable domain reads EAEVAQSPRYKITEKSQAVAFWCDPISGHATLYWYRQILGQGPELLVQFQDESVVDDSQLPKDRFSAERLKGVDSTLKIQPAELGDSAMYLCASSPTRGLAGANNEQFFGPGTRLTVL.

This clonotype has a handful of counts. V and J are TRBV18 and TRBJ1-1; D is unclear. The CDR3 is 14 residues long. Germline V lookup: CDR1 KGHSH, CDR2 LQKENI. Between the trimmed V and J ends, which lost 1 base and 4 bases, there was a span of 10 bases. The CDR3 sequence: CASSPQGEGTEAFF. For the CDR3, the DNA is TGTGCCAGCTCACCACAGGGAGAGGGCACTGAAGCTTTCTTT. Full variable domain (outside the CDR3, taken from reference TRBV18 and TRBJ1-1): NAGVMQNPRHLVRRRGQEARLRCSPMKGHSHVYWYRQLPEEGLKFMVYLQKENIIDESGMPKERFSAEFPKEGPSILRIQQVVRGDSAAYFCASSPQGEGTEAFFGQGTRLTVV.

This clonotype was seen once. The chain employs TRBV5-1 and TRBJ2-5, with D unclear. There are 16 residues in the CDR3. V shed 0 bases and J shed 2 bases, with 14 bases lying between them. Germline values: CDR1 SGHRS, CDR2 YFSETQ. The CDR3 DNA reads TGCGCCAGCAGCTTGGCTGGCGGCAGAGCGCAAGAGACCCAGTACTTC. Translating it yields CASSLAGGRAQETQYF.

The chain joins TRBV11-2 to TRBJ2-1; 14 bases map to TRBD2. There are 19 residues in the CDR3. The ends lost 5 bases at V and 1 base at J; junction bases unmatched: 10. Germline loops: CDR1 SGHAT, CDR2 FQNNGV. CDR3 residues: CASSKTGTSGSSSYNEQFF. CDR3 sequence (DNA): TGTGCCAGCAGCAAAACCGGGACTAGCGGGAGTTCTTCCTACAATGAGCAGTTCTTC.

The table lists this clonotype with a few counts. The genes are TRBV12-3 or TRBV12-4 and TRBJ1-2; the match to TRBD1 covers 9 bases. The CDR3 is 15 residues long. V trimming: 6 bases; J trimming: 5 bases; junction bases outside the gene matches: 10. The CDR3 protein is CASSSGQGSSYGYTF. CDR3 DNA: TGTGCCAGCAGCTCTGGACAGGGGTCCTCATATGGCTACACCTTC.

This rearrangement joins TRBV20-1 to TRBJ2-7; TRBD1 matches at 11 bases. Trimming removed 3 bases from V and 4 bases from J; junction bases left unmatched: 8. Per germline, CDR1 DFQATT and CDR2 SNEGSKA (reference sequence). The CDR3 spans 15 residues. CDR3 coding DNA: TGCAGTGCTAGGGACCTAGGGACAGGGGGGTACGAGCAGTACTTC. Translation: CSARDLGTGGYEQYF.

J is TRBJ2-4 and V is TRBV2; D perhaps matches TRBD2 (6 bases). V lost 3 bases and J lost 0, with 9 bases in between. The CDR3 length is 15 residues. Germline CDR1 reads SNHLY; CDR2 reads FYNNEI. CDR3 DNA sequence: TGTGCCAGCAGTGATTCTAGCGCAGCCAAAAACATTCAGTACTTC. Residues: CASSDSSAAKNIQYF. Full variable domain (remainder filled in from reference TRBV2 and TRBJ2-4): EPEVTQTPSHQVTQMGQEVILRCVPISNHLYFYWYRQILGQKVEFLVSFYNNEISEKSEIFDDQFSVERPDGSNFTLKIRSTKLEDSAMYFCASSDSSAAKNIQYFGAGTRLSVL.

This clonotype has more than one count but fewer than ten. This chain links TRBV6-2 or TRBV6-3 with TRBJ2-1; TRBD2 matches at 13 bases. There are 16 residues in the CDR3. The V and J ends lost 7 bases and 3 bases, in that order; junction bases with no gene match: 6. Germline V gene sequence: CDR1 MNHEY, CDR2 SVGEGT. The CDR3 DNA follows: TGTGCCAGCAACGCCGGGACTAGCGGGATCTACAATGAGCAGTTCTTC. Translating gives CASNAGTSGIYNEQFF.

This clonotype has only a few counts. V and J are TRBV6-2 or TRBV6-3 and TRBJ2-1, with D possibly being TRBD1 or TRBD2 (5 bases each). Germline CDR1 MNHEY, CDR2 SVGEGT. This CDR3 spans 16 amino acids. V was shortened by 2 bases and J by 0 bases, with 11 bases between the two germline ends. CDR3 in amino acids: CASSYRWGSSYNEQFF. The DNA of the CDR3 is TGTGCCAGCAGTTACAGATGGGGGAGCTCCTACAATGAGCAGTTCTTC.

This clonotype was seen a handful of times. V gene TRBV3-1 combines with J gene TRBJ2-1; TRBD2 matches at 11 bases. V dropped 1 base and J dropped 9; count of bases not matched to a gene: 5. The CDR3 contains 15 residues. The germline V gene encodes CDR1 LGHDT and CDR2 YNNKEL (reference sequence). In nucleotides, the CDR3 is TGTGCCAGCAGCCAAGTAGCGGGAGGGCCAGGTGAGCAGTTCTTC. Protein product: CASSQVAGGPGEQFF.

This clonotype appeared a few times. This sequence joins TRBV4-1 and TRBJ1-3; D is unclear. CDR1 MGHRA and CDR2 YSYEKL come from the germline V gene. V was trimmed by 3 bases and J by 1 base, leaving 16 bases between them. The CDR3 is 17 residues long. CDR3 in DNA: TGCGCCAGCAGCCACTCAATGACATCTCGTTCTGGAAACACCATATATTTT. It is translated as CASSHSMTSRSGNTIYF.

The chain couples TRBV3-1 to TRBJ2-7; 11 bases line up with TRBD2. J gave up 4 bases and V 6 bases, and 5 bases lay outside the gene matches. The V gene's germline CDR1 is LGHDT and CDR2 YNNKEL (reference sequence). This CDR3 spans 14 amino acids. As DNA, the CDR3 is TGTGCCAGCAGTTCGACTAGCGGGACTTACGAGCAGTACTTC. It codes for CASSSTSGTYEQYF.

This clonotype was observed at least ten times. The chain joins TRBV5-1 to TRBJ2-1; 9 nucleotides line up with TRBD2. The CDR3 is 17 residues long. The V gene's germline CDR1 is SGHRS and CDR2 YFSETQ. Trimming removed 4 bases from V and 2 bases from J; junction bases left unmatched: 10. CDR3 sequence: CASSLTPVAGAYNEQFF. CDR3 DNA sequence: TGCGCCAGCAGCCTTACACCGGTAGCGGGGGCCTACAATGAGCAGTTCTTC.

This clonotype was observed a handful of times. The chain combines TRBV20-1 with TRBJ2-5, with D uncertain. This CDR3 contains 11 residues. Germline CDR1 and CDR2: DFQATT and SNEGSKA (reference sequence). Trimming removed 5 bases at V and 5 bases at J, with 9 bases between. CDR3 residues: CSASQTETQYF. The DNA for the CDR3 is TGCAGTGCTTCACAGACGGAGACCCAGTACTTC.

V is TRBV7-9 and J is TRBJ1-1, with D possibly TRBD1 on 6 matching bases. The V end was cut by 2 bases, the J end by 5 bases, with 12 bases between. The length of the CDR3 is 14 residues. Per the germline V gene, CDR1 is SEHNR and CDR2 is FQNEAQ (reference sequence). Written as DNA, the CDR3 is TGTGCCAGCAGCTTAAACAGGGTGGATACTGAAGCTTTCTTT. It is translated as CASSLNRVDTEAFF.

This clonotype was counted a few times. The V call is TRBV6-1, the J call TRBJ2-1; TRBD2 aligns across 7 bases. The CDR3 runs to 16 residues. V shed 6 bases and J 0 bases; nucleotides not matched to a gene: 8. CDR1 MNHNS and CDR2 SASEGT come from the germline V gene. CDR3 sequence (DNA): TGTGCCAGCAGCGTGAAGGGACTAAGCTCCTACAATGAGCAGTTCTTC. Translation gives CASSVKGLSSYNEQFF.

This clonotype occurred many times. This rearrangement joins TRBV6-5 to TRBJ2-1; D gene ambiguous. V lost 6 bases and J 0 bases, leaving 9 bases between the germline ends. CDR1 and CDR2 (germline): MNHEY, SVGAGI. The CDR3 totals 14 residues. The CDR3 sequence: CASSYTSSYNEQFF. CDR3 nucleotide sequence: TGTGCCAGCAGCTATACATCCTCCTACAATGAGCAGTTCTTC.

This chain uses TRBV7-8 with TRBJ2-1; tentatively, D is TRBD2 (6 bases). Trimming shortened V by 0 bases and J by 4 bases, and 13 bases separated the two germline ends. The CDR3 consists of 16 residues. Germline V CDR1 and CDR2: SGHVS, FQNEAQ. As DNA, the CDR3 is TGTGCCAGCAGCTTAGCAGCTCGGGAGCCATACAATGAGCAGTTCTTC. This translates into CASSLAAREPYNEQFF.

This sequence joins TRBV4-2 and TRBJ2-7; TRBD1 matches at 11 bases. The germline gives CDR1 LGHNA, CDR2 YNFKEQ. The CDR3 has 17 amino acids. Trimming removed 0 bases from V and 2 bases from J; junction bases left unmatched: 6. CDR3 sequence: CASSQDRTGQGAYEQYF. CDR3 coding DNA: TGTGCCAGCAGCCAAGATAGGACGGGACAGGGGGCCTACGAGCAGTACTTC.